One and the same sample provided the 10 T cell receptor beta chains below, sequenced in a study of T cells in Graves' hyperthyroidism and ophthalmopathy. RNA transcripts were the template for amplifying TCR beta CDR3 regions. First-round RT-PCR with HTBI primers amplified the TCR CDR3 region. TCRdb itself ran the multiplex PCR reads through MiXCR, one entry per CDR3 protein. The top ten hold approximately 25% of the sample, which has about half a million distinct CDR3 sequences, around 21% seen once. The sequenced material came from blood. All receptors derive from a man aged 18 to 30 with Graves' hyperthyroidism.

This clonotype was found many times. V usage is TRBV13 and J usage is TRBJ2-5; 8 nucleotides agree with TRBD2. The V and J ends lost 0 bases and 1 base, in that order; junction bases with no gene match: 4. This CDR3 is 16 amino acids long. The germline CDR1 and CDR2 sequences are PRHDT and FYEKMQ (reference sequence). The CDR3 region is CASSLGWRGVQETQYF. CDR3 bases: TGTGCCAGCAGCTTAGGTTGGCGGGGGGTCCAAGAGACCCAGTACTTC.

This clonotype has at least ten counts. The chain has TRBV12-3 or TRBV12-4 and TRBJ2-7; D not certain. V was clipped by 3 bases and J by 3 bases, with 6 bases between them. The CDR3 runs 12 residues. Here the CDR3 DNA reads TGTGCCAGCAGTTTTTCGGGCTACGAGCAGTACTTC. Translating it yields CASSFSGYEQYF.

This clonotype was observed a handful of times. The chain has TRBV28 and TRBJ2-7, with D possibly being TRBD1 (5 bases). The length of the CDR3 is 14 residues. Germline V gene sequence: CDR1 MDHEN, CDR2 SYDVKM. V lost 4 bases and J lost 0, with 10 bases in between. CDR3 protein: CASSSQTASYEQYF. For the CDR3, the DNA is TGTGCCAGCAGTTCTCAGACAGCCTCCTACGAGCAGTACTTC.

This sequence joins TRBV6-1 and TRBJ2-3; the D is unclear. Trimming cost V 6 bases and J 2 bases, with 12 bases left between them. The germline gives CDR1 MNHNS, CDR2 SASEGT. The length of the CDR3 is 14 residues. In DNA, the CDR3 is TGTGCCAGCAGGCTAGTTGGTTCCACAGATACGCAGTATTTT. Translated, it gives CASRLVGSTDTQYF.

The gene calls are TRBV6-2 or TRBV6-3 and TRBJ1-6; tentative D call: TRBD1 (5 bases). The CDR3 consists of 18 residues. CDR1 and CDR2 from the germline V gene are MNHEY and SVGEGT. Trimming took off 7 bases at V and 0 bases at J, with 19 bases between the two ends. CDR3: CASTGGRGLSSYNSPLHF. The CDR3 DNA reads as TGTGCCAGCACGGGGGGGAGGGGCCTTAGCTCCTATAATTCACCCCTCCACTTT.

This clonotype has just a few counts. V usage is TRBV20-1 and J usage is TRBJ1-1; D possibly corresponds to TRBD1 (6 bases). Per germline, CDR1 DFQATT and CDR2 SNEGSKA (reference sequence). The CDR3 consists of 16 residues. Trimming shortened V by 1 base and J by 1 base, and 16 bases separated the two germline ends. Here the CDR3 reads CSARGLGGWKNTEAFF. The CDR3 bases are TGCAGTGCTAGAGGTCTTGGGGGCTGGAAGAACACTGAAGCTTTCTTT.

This clonotype was observed many times. The rearrangement links TRBV15 to TRBJ1-2; TRBD1 aligns across 7 bases. Per germline, CDR1 LNHNV and CDR2 YYDKDF (reference sequence). The junction had 8 bases not matched to a gene; V was cut back by 0 bases and J by 4 bases. CDR3 length: 16 amino acids. CDR3 sequence: CATSRDKGANPYGYTF. Here the CDR3 DNA reads TGTGCCACCAGCAGAGATAAGGGGGCGAATCCCTATGGCTACACCTTC. Supplemented by reference TRBV15 and TRBJ1-2, the full variable domain reads DAMVIQNPRYQVTQFGKPVTLSCSQTLNHNVMYWYQQKSSQAPKLLFHYYDKDFNNEADTPDNFQSRRPNTSFCFLDIRSPGLGDTAMYLCATSRDKGANPYGYTFGSGTRLTVV.

The V gene is TRBV2, the J gene TRBJ1-2; 12 bases agree with TRBD1. Germline V gene lookup returns CDR1 SNHLY and CDR2 FYNNEI. The CDR3 has 14 amino acids. The trim removed 9 bases at V and 6 bases at J, leaving 8 bases unmatched. CDR3 loop: CARFPGQGADGYTF. The CDR3 coding sequence is TGTGCCAGATTCCCGGGACAGGGGGCGGATGGCTACACCTTC.

This clonotype came up many times. The chain has TRBV14 and TRBJ1-1; 8 nucleotides agree with TRBD1. The CDR3 covers 14 residues. The germline CDR1 and CDR2 sequences are SGHDN and FVKESK. V shed 6 bases, J shed 2 bases, and the junction held 5 bases outside the gene matches. In DNA form, the CDR3 reads TGTGCCAGCAGGCCAGGGGGCTATAACACTGAAGCTTTCTTT. Residues: CASRPGGYNTEAFF.

The gene calls are TRBV28 and TRBJ2-5, with TRBD2 as a possible D gene (5 bases). V was clipped by 6 bases and J by 5 bases, with 16 bases between them. The germline V gene has CDR1 MDHEN and CDR2 SYDVKM. The CDR3 has 14 amino acids. The CDR3 protein is CASSRPSLRETQYF. DNA of the CDR3: TGTGCCAGCAGCCGCCCTAGCCTCCGGGAGACCCAGTACTTC.